The source of this TCR beta chain is a study of blood T cells in healthy people across ages. The overall study: Per every two T cells, about one barcoded beta molecule was captured by template switching. Notes on the study in general: PBMCs that were unsorted prevented a conclusive naive versus antigen-experienced comparison.

Together with a sample-barcoded 5' primer, a J-beta primer mix was included in a second PCR lasting about 6 to 11 cycles. Each cDNA molecule, via a template-switch adaptor with 12 random nucleotides, was tagged. Each CDR3 protein is one row after TCRdb ran MiXCR on the 5' RACE reads. This table holds 650,000 to 700,000 distinct CDR3 sequences, less than 40% found once. This clonotype was recorded many times. As yet, its antigen is unknown. Germline V CDR1 and CDR2: SGHRS, YFSETQ. The CDR3 length is 14 residues. V was pared by 1 base and J by 7 bases, with 7 bases of the junction left unmatched. The genes are TRBV5-1 and TRBJ1-2; 7 bases align to TRBD1. The TCR sequence derives from a woman of 80 years or more in good health. Input material: blood. This CDR3 reads CASSLTGEETGYTF. Here the CDR3 DNA reads TGCGCCAGCAGCTTGACAGGGGAAGAAACTGGCTACACCTTC. Combining the CDR3 with reference TRBV5-1 and TRBJ1-2 gives the whole variable domain KAGVTQTPRYLIKTRGQQVTLSCSPISGHRSVSWYQQTPGQGLQFLFEYFSETQRNKGNFPGRFSGRQFSNSRSEMNVSTLELGDSALYLCASSLTGEETGYTFGSGTRLTVV.